The 29 T cell receptor beta chains reported below all come from one sample, sequenced in a study of blood T cell repertoires in COVID-19 (dated by TCRdb to about 2020). The library was obtained by the immunoSEQ multiplex PCR assay. Entries here come from immuneACCESS through TCRdb and include only in-frame sequences with V and J called. Some clones fail to appear in such tables; in the studies checked, an unresolved V gene covers under half of the shortfall, and the cause of the remainder is unknown. Within this sample are about 280,000 clones, with around 89% of them counted one time only. Roughly 1.5% of the sample goes to the ten largest clones. Sequencing was done on a sample of PBMCs or T cells enriched from blood (not recorded which). These receptors all stem from a woman aged 18-29 years with acute COVID-19.

J is TRBJ2-1 and V is TRBV6-5, with TRBD2 as a possible D gene (5 bases). The CDR3 contains 14 residues. Germline assignment: CDR1 MNHEY and CDR2 SVGAGI. V was shortened by 5 bases and J by 4 bases, with 12 bases between the two germline ends. The CDR3 reads CASSLGVNYNEQFF. The CDR3 nucleotides are TGTGCCAGCAGTCTGGGAGTAAATTACAATGAGCAGTTCTTC.

The chain couples TRBV25-1 to TRBJ2-5; no clear D. The length of the CDR3 is 15 residues. Germline assignment: CDR1 MGHDK and CDR2 SYGVNS. V lost 1 base, J lost 1 base, and 10 bases lay in between. For the CDR3, the DNA is TGTGCCAGCAGTGAATGTTGGAGAATCCAAGAGACCCAGTACTTC. Translation gives CASSECWRIQETQYF.

This clone was observed a few times. The chain recombines TRBV4-1 with TRBJ2-7; possibly TRBD2 for D (6 bases). V was trimmed by 1 base and J by 2 bases, leaving 9 bases between them. In germline, CDR1 is MGHRA, CDR2 YSYEKL. This CDR3 contains 14 residues. CDR3: CASSQVGSPYEQYF. The CDR3 coding sequence is TGCGCCAGCAGCCAAGTCGGGAGCCCCTACGAGCAGTACTTC.

The chain is built from TRBV29-1 and TRBJ2-7, with no clear D. Germline CDR1 and CDR2: SQVTM and ANQGSEA. The CDR3 runs to 12 residues. The germline V and J ends were trimmed by 4 bases and 4 bases, with 11 bases remaining between them. The CDR3 reads CSVGTPRYEQYF. In DNA, the CDR3 is TGCAGCGTTGGAACTCCCCGGTACGAGCAGTACTTC.

V and J are TRBV7-9 and TRBJ2-6, with 8 nucleotides matching TRBD1. CDR1 SEHNR and CDR2 FQNEAQ come from the germline V gene (reference sequence). The J segment lost 3 bases and the V segment lost 3 bases, leaving 4 bases of the junction unmatched. The CDR3 extends over 16 amino acids. The CDR3 sequence: CASSFRTGSGANVLTF. The CDR3 DNA sequence: TGTGCCAGCAGCTTCCGGACAGGGAGTGGGGCCAACGTCCTGACTTTC. Supplemented by reference TRBV7-9 and TRBJ2-6, the full variable domain reads DTGVSQNPRHKITKRGQNVTFRCDPISEHNRLYWYRQTLGQGPEFLTYFQNEAQLEKSRLLSDRFSAERPKGSFSTLEIQRTEQGDSAMYLCASSFRTGSGANVLTFGAGSRLTVL.

This chain links TRBV3-1 (or the pseudogene TRBV3-2) with TRBJ1-2; D is perhaps TRBD1 (6 bases). CDR1 LGHDT and CDR2 YNNKEL come from the germline V gene (reference sequence). The ends were cut back, 2 bases at V and 4 bases at J, with 11 bases in the middle. The CDR3 totals 14 residues. CDR3 nucleotide sequence: TGTGCCAGCAGCCAACTGGGGGCGGCCTATGGCTACACCTTC. Amino acid sequence: CASSQLGAAYGYTF.

The CDR3 DNA sequence: TGTGCCAGCTCACCACTACCGGGGACTAGCGGGAGGGACGAGCAGTACTTC. This encodes CASSPLPGTSGRDEQYF. The chain recombines TRBV18 with TRBJ2-7, with 16 bases identical to TRBD2. V lost 1 base to trimming and J lost 5 bases; unmatched junction nucleotides: 5. Germline V gene lookup returns CDR1 KGHSH and CDR2 LQKENI. CDR3 length equals 17 residues.

This chain uses TRBV5-1 with TRBJ2-3; 7 bases are a match to TRBD2. Germline V lookup: CDR1 SGHRS, CDR2 YFSETQ. CDR3 length: 16 amino acids. V lost 3 bases, J lost 0 bases, and 7 bases stayed unmatched. Written as DNA, the CDR3 is TGCGCCAGCAGCTCGGCTAGCGGAGCTAGCACAGATACGCAGTATTTT. Encoded protein: CASSSASGASTDTQYF.

This chain connects TRBV11-3 to TRBJ2-2; D remains unclear. Per the germline V gene, CDR1 is SGHNT and CDR2 is YENEEA. CDR3 length: 13 amino acids. The V end lost 1 base, the J end lost 8 bases, and 8 bases lay between the germline ends. This CDR3 reads CASSLVSGGELFF. CDR3 coding DNA: TGTGCCAGCAGCTTAGTTTCGGGTGGGGAGCTGTTTTTT.

This chain uses TRBV2 with TRBJ2-3; maybe TRBD2 (5 bases). The germline V and J ends were trimmed by 8 bases and 2 bases, with 14 bases remaining between them. This CDR3 has 14 residues. Germline CDR1 and CDR2: SNHLY and FYNNEI. Written as DNA, the CDR3 is TGTGCCAGCGGTGGGCTAGGACTCACAGATACGCAGTATTTT. Protein sequence: CASGGLGLTDTQYF.

The chain joins TRBV12-3 or TRBV12-4 to TRBJ2-1; TRBD2 might be the D (5 bases). V was cut by 11 bases and J by 8 bases, with 13 bases left in between. CDR3 length: 11 residues. CDR3 DNA sequence: TGTGCCCTCGGCGGGTCAGATGAGCAGTTCTTC. It is translated as CALGGSDEQFF.

This chain joins TRBV10-2 and TRBJ1-1, with 10 bases aligning to TRBD1. J gave up 1 base and V 7 bases, and 3 bases lay outside the gene matches. Germline values: CDR1 WSHSY, CDR2 SAAADI. This CDR3 region has 14 residues. CDR3 region: CASNRQGANTEAFF. CDR3 sequence (DNA): TGCGCCAGCAATCGACAGGGGGCGAACACTGAAGCTTTCTTT.

The chain is built from TRBV7-2 and TRBJ1-2; D is possibly TRBD1 (6 bases). The CDR3 covers 14 residues. CDR1 and CDR2 from the germline V gene are SGHTA and FQGNSA. The V end was cut by 6 bases, the J end by 5 bases, with 16 bases between. CDR3 amino acids: CASRKQGQLYGYTF. The CDR3 region has the DNA TGTGCCAGCAGGAAACAGGGTCAGCTATATGGCTACACCTTC.

A few counts support this clone. The chain is built from TRBV20-1 and TRBJ1-5; D might be TRBD1 (5 bases). V was pared by 3 bases and J by 3 bases, with 12 bases between. Germline V gene data show CDR1 as DFQATT and CDR2 as SNEGSKA (reference sequence). This CDR3 is built from 14 residues. CDR3 amino acids: CSASKQANNQPQHF. For the CDR3, the DNA is TGCAGTGCTAGTAAACAGGCTAACAATCAGCCCCAGCATTTT.

V and J are TRBV5-1 and TRBJ1-3; 8 positions match TRBD1. Germline lookup yields CDR1 SGHRS and CDR2 YFSETQ. The CDR3 sequence is 15 residues long. V shed 6 bases and J 3 bases; nucleotides not matched to a gene: 8. CDR3 in DNA: TGCGCCAGCAAGGAGTCTGGGACAGGTGGAAACACCATATATTTT. This encodes CASKESGTGGNTIYF.

This sequence joins TRBV11-2 and TRBJ2-1; D unresolved. Germline CDR1 reads SGHAT; CDR2 reads FQNNGV. The CDR3 is 13 amino acids. Trimming took 0 bases from V and 9 from J, leaving 9 bases between them. CDR3 residues: CASSLDRLGEQFF. CDR3 sequence (DNA): TGTGCCAGCAGCTTAGACCGACTGGGTGAGCAGTTCTTC.

The chain joins TRBV5-8 to TRBJ2-7, with 13 bases aligning to TRBD2. The CDR3 is 15 residues long. With V trimmed by 4 bases and J by 3 bases, 4 bases remained unmatched. The germline CDR1 and CDR2 sequences are SGHTS and YDEGEE. The CDR3 spells CASSIRTSGSYEQYF. CDR3 DNA: TGTGCCAGCAGCATTCGGACTAGCGGGAGCTACGAGCAGTACTTC. The full variable domain, with the rest looked up from reference TRBV5-8 and TRBJ2-7, is EAGVTQSPTHLIKTRGQQATLRCSPISGHTSVYWYQQALGLGLQFLLWYDEGEERNRGNFPPRFSGRQFPNYSSELNVNALELEDSALYLCASSIRTSGSYEQYFGPGTRLTVT.

This clone occurred once. The genes are TRBV21-1 and TRBJ2-7; whether TRBD1, the table's D call, matches the DNA was not checked. TRBV21-1 is deemed a pseudogene. This CDR3 comprises 14 residues. Here the CDR3 reads CASSIPDSTYEQYF. For the CDR3, the DNA is TGTGCCAGCAGTATTCCGGACAGTACCTACGAGCAGTACTTC.

V is TRBV21-1 and J is TRBJ2-7; the table gives TRBD2 as D, unverified against the DNA. TRBV21-1 is a pseudogene locus. This CDR3 contains 18 residues. This CDR3 is CASSTRLAGGPWAYEQYF. In DNA, the CDR3 is TGTGCCAGCAGCACACGACTAGCGGGAGGGCCGTGGGCCTACGAGCAGTACTTC.

The chain combines TRBV7-6 with TRBJ2-7; perhaps TRBD2 as D (6 bases). This CDR3 is built from 13 residues. Trimming took 5 bases from V and 3 from J, leaving 11 bases between them. Germline V gene data show CDR1 as SGHVS and CDR2 as FNYEAQ. The CDR3 DNA reads as TGTGCCAGCAGCAAGGGACTGAACTACGAGCAGTACTTC. This translates into CASSKGLNYEQYF.

The chain carries TRBV12-3 or TRBV12-4 and TRBJ2-7, with no clear D. The V end lost 0 bases, the J end lost 2 bases, and 2 bases lay between the germline ends. CDR3 length: 12 amino acids. CDR3 region: CASSLAAYEQYF. The CDR3 bases are TGTGCCAGCAGTTTAGCCGCCTACGAGCAGTACTTC.

The chain carries TRBV4-1 and TRBJ1-1; no firm D call. Trimming stripped 3 bases from V and 0 bases from J, with 8 bases between. The CDR3 is made up of 14 amino acids. Germline V gene data show CDR1 as MGHRA and CDR2 as YSYEKL. The CDR3 sequence is CASSHPGLNTEAFF. DNA of the CDR3: TGCGCCAGCAGCCACCCCGGGTTGAACACTGAAGCTTTCTTT.

The rearrangement links TRBV7-8 to TRBJ1-6; TRBD1 aligns across 7 bases. The CDR3 contains 17 residues. V shed 1 base, J shed 5 bases, and the junction held 8 bases outside the gene matches. CDR1 SGHVS and CDR2 FQNEAQ come from the germline V gene. CDR3 residues: CASSLGLGGQNNSPLHF. CDR3 coding DNA: TGTGCCAGCAGCTTAGGGCTCGGGGGACAGAATAATTCACCCCTCCACTTT.

This clone was counted a single time. The gene calls are TRBV28 and TRBJ1-5; possibly TRBD1 for D (5 bases). V lost 5 bases and J 3 bases, leaving 14 bases between the germline ends. CDR1 is MDHEN, CDR2 SYDVKM, per germline. CDR3 size: 15 residues. CDR3 sequence: CASSQTQGYNQPQHF. The DNA for the CDR3 is TGTGCCAGCAGTCAGACCCAGGGATACAATCAGCCCCAGCATTTT.

This sequence joins TRBV3-1 (or the pseudogene TRBV3-2) and TRBJ2-1; possibly TRBD1 for D (8 bases). The CDR3 contains 12 residues. From germline, CDR1 is LGHDT and CDR2 YNNKEL (reference sequence). The V gene lost 5 bases and the J gene lost 15 bases, with 17 bases spanning the gap. The DNA of the CDR3 is TGTGCCAGCAGCTTAGGACAGGGCGGGGGGTTCTTC. This gives the protein CASSLGQGGGFF.

V gene TRBV3-1 (or the pseudogene TRBV3-2) combines with J gene TRBJ2-4; TRBD2 might be the D (6 bases). The CDR3 contains 17 residues. The germline CDR1 and CDR2 sequences are LGHDT and YNNKEL (reference sequence). V was shortened by 5 bases and J by 3 bases, with 20 bases between the two germline ends. The DNA for the CDR3 is TGTGCCAGCAGCTCCACCCGGGGGTTAGGGGTCAAAAACATTCAGTACTTC. Translation gives CASSSTRGLGVKNIQYF.

J is TRBJ1-2 and V is TRBV4-1; perhaps TRBD1 as D (5 bases). Germline lookup yields CDR1 MGHRA and CDR2 YSYEKL. Deletions cut 2 bases from V and 3 bases from J, with 16 bases between. The CDR3 runs 16 residues. CDR3 in DNA: TGCGCCAGCAGCCAACCTAGGGACCGGGAGTACTATGGCTACACCTTC. It translates to CASSQPRDREYYGYTF.

The V gene is TRBV27, the J gene TRBJ1-5; possibly TRBD1 for D (5 bases). The CDR3 covers 15 residues. V lost 2 bases to trimming and J lost 5 bases, with 13 bases between them. Germline V gives CDR1 MNHEY, CDR2 SMNVEV (reference sequence). The CDR3 sequence: CASSLGSAGHQPQHF. As DNA, the CDR3 is TGTGCCAGCAGTTTAGGATCGGCAGGGCATCAGCCCCAGCATTTT.

CDR3 DNA sequence: TGTGCCAGCAGCCAAGGGGGAGGGTCGGGCAATGAGCAGTTCTTC. This translates into CASSQGGGSGNEQFF. The chain couples TRBV7-6 to TRBJ2-1; D perhaps matches TRBD2 (7 bases). CDR3 length: 15 amino acids. From germline, CDR1 is SGHVS and CDR2 FNYEAQ. V was shortened by 5 bases and J by 6 bases, with 17 bases between the two germline ends. The full variable domain, its missing parts supplied by reference TRBV7-6 and TRBJ2-1, is GAGVSQSPRYKVTKRGQDVALRCDPISGHVSLYWYRQALGQGPEFLTYFNYEAQQDKSGLPNDRFSAERPEGSISTLTIQRTEQRDSAMYRCASSQGGGSGNEQFFGPGTRLTVL.